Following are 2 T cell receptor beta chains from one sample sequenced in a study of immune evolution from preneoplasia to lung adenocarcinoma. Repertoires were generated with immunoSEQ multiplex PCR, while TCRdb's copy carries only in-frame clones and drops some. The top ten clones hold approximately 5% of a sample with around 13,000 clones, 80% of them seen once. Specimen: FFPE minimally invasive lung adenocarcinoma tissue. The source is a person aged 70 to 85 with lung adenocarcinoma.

The CDR3 DNA reads TGTGCCAGCAGCTTAGTGTCGGGCGGGGAGCTGTTTTTT. Its protein is CASSLVSGGELFF. V is TRBV11-3 and J is TRBJ2-2, with D uncertain. CDR3 size: 13 residues. The V gene lost 1 base and the J gene lost 7 bases, with 7 bases spanning the gap. CDR1 is SGHNT and CDR2 is YENEEA in the germline V gene.

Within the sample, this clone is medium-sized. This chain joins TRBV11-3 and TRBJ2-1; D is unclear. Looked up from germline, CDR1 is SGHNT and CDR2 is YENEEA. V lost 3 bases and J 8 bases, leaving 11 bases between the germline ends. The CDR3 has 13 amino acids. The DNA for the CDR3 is TGTGCCAGCAGCTTGGACGATTTCGATGAGCAGTTCTTC. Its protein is CASSLDDFDEQFF.